These T cell receptor beta chains were read from a single sample in a study of Ad26.COV2.S vaccination and SARS-CoV-2 variants. Data came from immunoSEQ multiplex PCR; TCRdb stores just in-frame clones and leaves some out. The table includes more than 400,000 clones, 90% detected once. The input for sequencing was peripheral blood, taken in a trial of Ad26.COV2.S vaccine versus placebo. The receptors stem from a person aged 18-60 years who received the Ad26.COV2.S COVID-19 vaccine or a placebo. Each CDR3 is given with its conserved first and last residue. A D gene is named only where the DNA matches it firmly. Rows give clone size only sometimes, using once, few, many, or a class for an expanded clone.

V gene	D gene	J gene	clone size	CDR3 protein	CDR3 DNA
TRBV3-1/TRBV3-2	NA	TRBJ1-2	NA	CASSQEGGGYTF	TGTGCCAGCAGCCAAGAGGGGGGTGGCTACACCTTC
TRBV7-9	TRBD1	TRBJ2-1	few	CASRTGAGNEQFF	TGTGCCAGCAGAACAGGGGCGGGCAATGAGCAGTTCTTC
TRBV28	NA	TRBJ2-3	NA	CASSSWSTDTQYF	TGTGCCAGCAGTTCCTGGAGTACAGATACGCAGTATTTT
TRBV3-1/TRBV3-2	NA	TRBJ2-7	NA	CASSPGTEGGAYEQYF	TGTGCCAGCAGCCCGGGAACGGAGGGGGGGGCCTACGAGCAGTACTTC
TRBV6-1	TRBD2	TRBJ2-1	once	CASSEGGLAGTYNEQFF	TGTGCCAGCAGTGAAGGGGGGCTAGCGGGTACCTACAATGAGCAGTTCTTC
TRBV21-1	NA	TRBJ2-7	NA	CASSKEAGKISGRYEQYF	TGTGCCAGCAGCAAAGAGGCGGGTAAAATTAGCGGGAGGTACGAGCAGTACTTC
TRBV27	TRBD1	TRBJ2-7	NA	CASSSLTGRYEQYF	TGTGCCAGCAGTTCCCTGACAGGGCGGTACGAGCAGTACTTC
TRBV6-5	NA	TRBJ2-7	NA	CASSSAVLGDEQYF	TGTGCCAGCAGTTCAGCGGTTTTAGGCGACGAGCAGTACTTC
TRBV30	NA	TRBJ2-7	few	CAWSIGPSYEQYF	TGTGCCTGGAGTATAGGGCCCTCCTACGAGCAGTACTTC
TRBV2	TRBD2	TRBJ2-5	NA	CASSEGASGRRETQYF	TGTGCCAGCAGTGAAGGGGCTAGCGGGAGGCGAGAGACCCAGTACTTC
TRBV7-2	TRBD2	TRBJ2-1	NA	CASSPLAGGPKEQFF	TGTGCCAGCAGCCCCTTAGCGGGAGGGCCAAAGGAGCAGTTCTTC
TRBV7-3	NA	TRBJ1-6	few	CASSPDGGEGPLHF	TGTGCCAGCAGCCCCGATGGCGGGGAGGGACCCCTCCACTTT
TRBV5-1	NA	TRBJ2-3	NA	CASSLETPSGTDTQYF	TGCGCCAGCAGCTTGGAGACACCCTCCGGCACAGATACGCAGTATTTT
TRBV5-6	NA	TRBJ1-6	NA	CASSLPGGHDSPLHF	TGTGCCAGCAGCTTGCCCGGGGGGCACGACTCACCCCTCCACTTT
TRBV9	NA	TRBJ1-1	NA	CASSASGGMNTEAFF	TGTGCCAGCAGCGCCAGTGGGGGTATGAACACTGAAGCTTTCTTT
TRBV28	TRBD1	TRBJ1-1	once	CASSPTGMGPEAFF	TGTGCCAGCAGTCCGACAGGGATGGGGCCTGAAGCTTTCTTT
TRBV20-1	NA	TRBJ1-5	NA	CSASGSNQPQHF	TGCAGTGCTAGTGGGAGCAATCAGCCCCAGCATTTT
TRBV19	NA	TRBJ1-5	NA	CASSMDSPYSNQPQHF	TGTGCCAGTAGTATGGATTCGCCGTATAGCAATCAGCCCCAGCATTTT
TRBV11-2	NA	TRBJ1-4	NA	CASSSTRVNGEKLFF	TGTGCCAGCAGCTCAACCAGGGTAAACGGTGAAAAACTGTTTTTT
TRBV28	NA	TRBJ1-1	NA	CASSFSTQVGNTEAFF	TGTGCCAGCAGTTTTTCTACTCAGGTTGGGAACACTGAAGCTTTCTTT
TRBV7-9	NA	TRBJ2-5	NA	CASSAPEGNSLLTETQYF	TGTGCCAGCAGCGCCCCGGAAGGGAACTCCCTTTTAACGGAGACCCAGTACTTC
TRBV30	NA	TRBJ1-6	NA	CAWRWESYNSPLHF	TGTGCCTGGAGATGGGAATCCTATAATTCACCCCTCCACTTT
TRBV7-6	TRBD2	TRBJ2-1	NA	CASSLLAGDLANEQFF	TGTGCCAGCAGCTTACTGGCGGGAGATCTCGCCAATGAGCAGTTCTTC
TRBV4-2	TRBD1	TRBJ2-6	NA	CASSQDAGQGLGGANVLTF	TGTGCCAGCAGCCAAGATGCGGGACAGGGGTTAGGTGGGGCCAACGTCCTGACTTTC
TRBV5-4	TRBD1	TRBJ2-1	NA	CASSATGTGGVSSYNEQFF	TGTGCCAGCAGCGCAACCGGGACAGGGGGCGTTTCCTCCTACAATGAGCAGTTCTTC
TRBV6-2/TRBV6-3	TRBD1	TRBJ2-5	once	CASSSPPGTGKQETQYF	TGTGCCAGCAGTTCGCCCCCCGGGACAGGAAAGCAAGAGACCCAGTACTTC
TRBV2	NA	TRBJ2-1	NA	CASSESPGLSYNEQFF	TGTGCCAGCAGTGAATCCCCCGGACTCTCCTACAATGAGCAGTTCTTC
TRBV28	NA	TRBJ1-6	NA	CASSSHSPLHF	TGTGCCAGCAGTTCCCATTCACCCCTCCACTTT
TRBV6-2/TRBV6-3	NA	TRBJ2-7	NA	CASSYPTTGGASERQYF	TGTGCCAGCAGTTACCCCACCACAGGGGGGGCTTCCGAGCGGCAGTACTTC
TRBV15	NA	TRBJ1-1	NA	CATSRDNIGNTEAFF	TGTGCCACCAGCAGAGATAACATAGGGAACACTGAAGCTTTCTTT
TRBV25-1	NA	TRBJ1-5	once	CASRAAGRNQPQHF	TGTGCCAGCAGAGCTGCAGGAAGAAATCAGCCCCAGCATTTT
TRBV28	NA	TRBJ2-5	NA	CATIAVGQETQYF	TGTGCCACTATAGCGGTAGGTCAAGAGACCCAGTACTTC
TRBV30	TRBD1	TRBJ2-5	NA	CAWKVRGLVETQYF	TGTGCCTGGAAGGTCAGGGGGCTTGTCGAGACCCAGTACTTC
TRBV2	NA	TRBJ2-3	NA	CACSTDTQYF	TGTGCCTGTTCCACAGATACGCAGTATTTT
TRBV4-2	TRBD1	TRBJ2-3	NA	CASSPTGGSDTDTQYF	TGTGCCAGCAGCCCAACAGGGGGGTCCGACACAGATACGCAGTATTTT
TRBV14	TRBD2	TRBJ2-3	NA	CASSHLLPGLAGRDTQYF	TGTGCCAGCAGCCATCTCCTGCCGGGACTAGCGGGGAGAGATACGCAGTATTTT
TRBV11-3	TRBD2	TRBJ2-5	NA	CASSPGTSVGARETQYF	TGTGCCAGCAGCCCTGGGACTAGCGTGGGGGCTCGGGAGACCCAGTACTTC
TRBV5-6	NA	TRBJ1-5	NA	CASSLVQAEQSYSNQPQHF	TGTGCCAGCAGCTTGGTTCAGGCAGAACAATCCTATAGCAATCAGCCCCAGCATTTT
TRBV6-1	NA	TRBJ1-2	NA	CASSDPTYGYTF	TGTGCCAGCAGTGACCCTACATATGGCTACACCTTC
TRBV30	TRBD1	TRBJ2-7	NA	CAWSATQTRQGKQYF	TGTGCCTGGAGTGCAACTCAAACCAGACAGGGGAAGCAGTACTTC
TRBV13	TRBD2	TRBJ2-1	NA	CASSPPGLAYNEQFF	TGTGCCAGCAGCCCACCGGGACTAGCCTACAATGAGCAGTTCTTC
TRBV5-1	NA	TRBJ1-1	NA	CASSLVGGGISTEAFF	TGCGCCAGCAGCTTGGTGGGAGGAGGGATATCCACTGAAGCTTTCTTT
TRBV5-1	TRBD2	TRBJ2-7	NA	CASSLISGRDEQYF	TGCGCCAGCAGCTTGATTAGCGGGAGGGACGAGCAGTACTTC
TRBV7-6	TRBD2	TRBJ2-3	NA	CASSSSTSGTDTQYF	TGTGCCAGCAGTTCCTCGACTAGCGGCACAGATACGCAGTATTTT
TRBV19	NA	TRBJ1-3	NA	CASSTRHSGNTIYF	TGTGCCAGTAGTACCAGACACTCTGGAAACACCATATATTTT
TRBV27	NA	TRBJ2-1	NA	CASSLTWEGDEQFF	TGTGCCAGCAGTTTAACGTGGGAGGGGGATGAGCAGTTCTTC